This section outlines one T cell receptor beta chain sequence together with its context. This sample was included in a study of identical twins. V shed 4 bases and J shed 2 bases, with 10 bases lying between them. Germline V gene lookup returns CDR1 KGHDR and CDR2 SFDVKD. The CDR3 contains 14 residues. TCRdb re-analysed the 5' RACE reads in MiXCR, keeping a single row per CDR3 protein. The top ten hold 4% to 4.5% of the sample, which has under 800,000 distinct CDR3 sequences, roughly 20% seen once. These data also featured in a second study, about T cells expressing NK-cell markers. That report adds: Beta-chain profiling covered CD3+CD56+NKG2C+, CD3+CD56+NKG2C- and CD3+CD56-NKG2C+ sorted subsets. Eight donors were sequenced, seven testing HCMV-seropositive and one testing seronegative. Within several experiments, an anti-gamma-delta TCR antibody kept the sorting limited to alpha-beta TCR T cells.

The chain combines TRBV24-1 with TRBJ1-2; no reliable D call. This sequence was found in a woman aged 18-35 years in good health. Sequencing was carried out using PBMCs. This CDR3 reads CATSDRRLNYGYTF. The CDR3 bases are TGTGCCACCAGTGACCGGCGACTGAACTATGGCTACACCTTC.